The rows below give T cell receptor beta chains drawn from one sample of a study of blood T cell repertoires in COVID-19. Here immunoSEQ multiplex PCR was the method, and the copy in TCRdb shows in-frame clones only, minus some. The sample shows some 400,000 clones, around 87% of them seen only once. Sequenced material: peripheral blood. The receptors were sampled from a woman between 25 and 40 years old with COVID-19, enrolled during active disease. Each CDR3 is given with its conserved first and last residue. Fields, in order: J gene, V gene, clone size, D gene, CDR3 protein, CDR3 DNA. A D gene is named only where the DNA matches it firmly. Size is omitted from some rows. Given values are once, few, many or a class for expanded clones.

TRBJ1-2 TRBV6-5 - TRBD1 CASTRDRAGYTF TGTGCCAGCACCCGGGACAGGGCGGGCTACACCTTC
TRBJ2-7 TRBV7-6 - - CASSLAEGGNYEQYF TGTGCCAGCAGCTTAGCTGAGGGTGGAAACTACGAGCAGTACTTC
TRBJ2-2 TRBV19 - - CASSIQAGGELFF TGTGCCAGTAGTATCCAGGCAGGCGGGGAGCTGTTTTTT
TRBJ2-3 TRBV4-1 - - CASSQDLGPKDTQYF TGCGCCAGCAGCCAAGATCTGGGGCCTAAAGATACGCAGTATTTT
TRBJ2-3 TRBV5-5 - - CASSTSTDTQYF TGTGCCAGCAGCACAAGCACAGATACGCAGTATTTT
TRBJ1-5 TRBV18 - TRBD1 CASSPGGTGGYQPQHF TGTGCCAGCTCACCCGGGGGGACAGGGGGCTATCAGCCCCAGCATTTT
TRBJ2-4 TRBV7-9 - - CASSLGGWAAGNIQYF TGTGCCAGCAGCTTAGGCGGGTGGGCAGCTGGAAACATTCAGTACTTC
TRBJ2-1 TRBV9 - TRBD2 CASSVSGLAINEQFF TGTGCCAGCAGCGTATCGGGACTAGCGATCAATGAGCAGTTCTTC
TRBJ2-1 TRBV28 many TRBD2 CASTLGPSGNNEQFF TGTGCCAGCACTCTAGGGCCTAGCGGGAACAATGAGCAGTTCTTC
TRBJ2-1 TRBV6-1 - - CASSEGSGYEQFF TGTGCCAGCAGTGAAGGGTCGGGTTATGAGCAGTTCTTC
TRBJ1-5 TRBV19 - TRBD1 CASSTGDRSNQPQHF TGTGCCAGTAGTACGGGGGACAGGAGCAATCAGCCCCAGCATTTT
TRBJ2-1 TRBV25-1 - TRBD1 CASSFPTGQGGNEQFF TGTGCCAGCAGTTTCCCCACGGGACAGGGGGGCAATGAGCAGTTCTTC
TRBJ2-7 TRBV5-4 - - CASSLVTSSYEQYF TGTGCCAGCAGCTTGGTAACTAGCAGCTACGAGCAGTACTTC
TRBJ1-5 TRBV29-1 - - CSVVWDINQPQHF TGCAGCGTTGTCTGGGACATCAATCAGCCCCAGCATTTT
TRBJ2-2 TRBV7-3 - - CASSLRAASAGELFF TGTGCCAGCAGCCTCAGGGCCGCCTCGGCCGGGGAGCTGTTTTTT
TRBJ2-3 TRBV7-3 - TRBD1 CASSQRQGGGTDTQYF TGTGCCAGCAGCCAGCGACAGGGGGGAGGGACAGATACGCAGTATTTT
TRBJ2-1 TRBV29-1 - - CSVVSGYNEQFF TGCAGCGTTGTCTCAGGGTACAATGAGCAGTTCTTC
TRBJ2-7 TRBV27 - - CASRVYPDRNLRDEQYF TGTGCCAGCAGAGTTTACCCCGACAGGAACCTTCGAGACGAGCAGTACTTC
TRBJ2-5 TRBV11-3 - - CASSLGGGEETQYF TGTGCCAGCAGCTTAGGTGGAGGGGAAGAGACCCAGTACTTC
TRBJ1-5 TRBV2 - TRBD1 CASRDGQGSGQPQHF TGTGCCAGCAGAGACGGACAGGGTTCGGGTCAGCCCCAGCATTTT
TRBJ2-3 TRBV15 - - CATSRTPGDTQYF TGTGCCACCAGCAGGACTCCTGGAGATACGCAGTATTTT
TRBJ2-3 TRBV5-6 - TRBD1 CASSSPGTGVTDTQYF TGTGCCAGCAGCTCCCCCGGGACAGGGGTCACAGATACGCAGTATTTT
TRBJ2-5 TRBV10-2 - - CASSWTEQETQYF TGCGCCAGCAGTTGGACAGAGCAAGAGACCCAGTACTTC
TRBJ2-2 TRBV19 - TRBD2 CASMPRRAGERGTGELFF TGTGCCAGTATGCCCAGAAGAGCGGGAGAGCGAGGCACCGGGGAGCTGTTTTTT
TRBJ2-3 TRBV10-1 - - CASRGHASTDTQYF TGCGCCAGCAGAGGACACGCTAGCACAGATACGCAGTATTTT
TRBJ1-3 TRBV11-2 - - CASSLETGGNTIYF TGTGCCAGCAGCTTAGAAACGGGAGGAAACACCATATATTTT
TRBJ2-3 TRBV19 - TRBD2 CASSLAGTDTQYF TGTGCCAGTAGTCTAGCGGGCACAGATACGCAGTATTTT